This entry lists 32 T cell receptor beta chains sequenced from one sample in a study of T-cell reconstitution after alpha-beta-depleted transplantation in children. TCRbeta library construction was performed incorporating unique molecular identifiers. TCRdb independently ran MiXCR on the PCR reads; one entry per CDR3 protein. The data show about 640,000 distinct CDR3 sequences, with 10% to 15% seen just once and approximately 2% held by the top ten. The source was PBMCs, mostly from graft donor cells, collected 360 days after TCRalphabeta/CD19-depleted stem cell transplant. These receptors all come from a male patient younger than 18 who had a stem cell transplant for acute myeloid leukemia, so the T cells may come from the graft donor.

V gene TRBV2 combines with J gene TRBJ2-5; the match to TRBD2 covers 9 bases. This CDR3 contains 14 residues. V gave up 4 bases and J gave up 1 base; unmatched junction bases: 1. CDR1 and CDR2 (germline): SNHLY, FYNNEI. The CDR3 spells CASSGLAVQETQYF. CDR3 DNA sequence: TGTGCCAGCAGTGGACTAGCGGTCCAAGAGACCCAGTACTTC.

This clonotype has more than one count but fewer than ten. The junction shows a germline mismatch at one end, possibly a read error. The chain combines TRBV12-3 or TRBV12-4 with TRBJ1-4; D call uncertain. The CDR3 spans 15 residues. The CDR3 DNA follows: TGTGCCAGCAGTTTAATGGAGGATCGGATCATAAAACTGCTTTTT. Translating gives CASSLMEDRIIKLLF.

Worth noting for this clonotype: At one boundary the junction diverges from the germline segment, which might be a read error. CDR3: CASSLASGRAQDNEQFF. CDR3 in DNA: TGTGCTAGCAGCTTGGCTAGCGGGAGGGCCCAGGACAATGAGCAGTTCTTC. J is TRBJ2-1 and V is TRBV7-7; 12 bases are shared with TRBD2. This CDR3 has 17 amino acids. Germline V gene sequence: CDR1 SSHAT, CDR2 FNYEAQ (reference sequence).

Worth noting for this clonotype: With a much larger clone just one base away, this may be a read error. The V and J genes are TRBV20-1 and TRBJ2-5; D may correspond to TRBD1 or TRBD2 (5 bases each). CDR1 DFQATT and CDR2 SNEGSKA come from the germline V gene (reference sequence). The CDR3 extends over 16 amino acids. DNA for the CDR3: TGCTGTGCCCCCCAAGGCTACCCGGCCAGGGAGGAGACCCAGTACTTC. It is translated as CCAPQGYPAREETQYF.

The chain carries TRBV7-3 and TRBJ2-1, with 9 bases identical to TRBD2. CDR1 is SGHTA and CDR2 is FQGTGA in the germline V gene. The length of the CDR3 is 14 residues. V gave up 0 bases and J gave up 9 bases; unmatched junction bases: 3. The chain's CDR3 is CASSLTAGGTEQFF. CDR3 DNA: TGTGCCAGCAGCTTAACGGCGGGAGGGACTGAGCAGTTCTTC. Filled out from reference TRBV7-3 and TRBJ2-1, the complete variable domain reads GAGVSQTPSNKVTEKGKYVELRCDPISGHTALYWYRQSLGQGPEFLIYFQGTGAADDSGLPNDRFFAVRPEGSVSTLKIQRTERGDSAVYLCASSLTAGGTEQFFGPGTRLTVL.

This chain links TRBV14 with TRBJ2-3, with unresolved D. CDR3 length: 15 residues. Germline CDR1 reads SGHDN; CDR2 reads FVKESK. The V and J ends lost 0 bases and 2 bases respectively, with 9 bases between them. This chain's CDR3 is CASSQDRRTTDTQYF. Written as DNA, the CDR3 is TGTGCCAGCAGCCAAGATCGCAGGACCACAGATACGCAGTATTTT.

A few counts support this clonotype. This rearrangement joins TRBV29-1 to TRBJ2-1; 10 nucleotides line up with TRBD2. Germline lookup yields CDR1 SQVTM and CDR2 ANQGSEA. V lost 7 bases, J lost 9 bases, and 12 bases stayed unmatched. This CDR3 has 14 amino acids. In DNA, the CDR3 is TGCAGCGCCCGTAAGCGGGAGGGCCGGGGTGAGCAGTTCTTC. Translated: CSARKREGRGEQFF.

This clonotype has more than one count but fewer than ten. The chain employs TRBV30 and TRBJ2-5, with 7 nucleotides matching TRBD2. From germline, CDR1 is GTSNPN and CDR2 SVGIG (reference sequence). V lost 2 bases, J lost 1 base, and 4 bases stayed unmatched. The CDR3 has 14 amino acids. Written as DNA, the CDR3 is TGTGCCTGGAGTAGCGGGGATATCCAAGAGACCCAGTACTTC. This encodes CAWSSGDIQETQYF.

The chain uses TRBV20-1 and TRBJ1-5, with TRBD1 matching 12 bases. The CDR3 extends over 17 amino acids. V dropped 2 bases and J dropped 5; count of bases not matched to a gene: 10. CDR1 DFQATT and CDR2 SNEGSKA come from the germline V gene (reference sequence). DNA of the CDR3: TGCAGTGCTAGACGGGACAGGGGGCACGTAGTATATCAGCCCCAGCATTTT. Translation: CSARRDRGHVVYQPQHF.

The gene calls are TRBV6-2 or TRBV6-3 and TRBJ1-5, with 8 bases lining up with TRBD1. Trimming took 5 bases from V and 6 from J; bases not matched to a gene: 18. Germline-derived CDR1 and CDR2 are MNHEY and SVGEGT. The CDR3 length is 18 residues. CDR3 sequence reads: CASSLRAFPGQGSQPQHF. The CDR3 DNA sequence: TGTGCCAGCAGTCTTCGGGCATTTCCTGGACAGGGCAGTCAGCCCCAGCATTTT.

There are many counts of this clonotype. The chain joins TRBV27 to TRBJ2-5; D is perhaps TRBD2 (6 bases). Germline values: CDR1 MNHEY, CDR2 SMNVEV (reference sequence). Trimming removed 3 bases from V and 5 bases from J, with 10 bases in between. CDR3 length: 13 amino acids. CDR3 sequence reads: CASSLRGGETQYF. The CDR3, as DNA: TGTGCCAGCAGTTTGCGGGGCGGGGAGACCCAGTACTTC.

This clonotype showed up just a few times. This chain links TRBV12-3 or TRBV12-4 with TRBJ2-4, with 7 bases fitting TRBD2. After removal of 5 bases from V and 9 bases from J, the junction contained 16 bases not matched to a gene. The CDR3 is 16 residues long. The CDR3: CASSPMGGIGDSIQYF. CDR3 bases: TGTGCCAGCAGTCCCATGGGAGGGATAGGGGATAGCATTCAGTACTTC.

V is TRBV4-2 and J is TRBJ1-4; no clear D gene. The CDR3 loop spans 17 amino acids. The germline CDR1 and CDR2 sequences are LGHNA and YNFKEQ. V was cut by 0 bases and J by 3 bases, with 14 bases left in between. CDR3 nucleotide sequence: TGTGCCAGCAGCCAAGACCCCAGACCGTACGCTAATGAAAAACTGTTTTTT. It yields the protein CASSQDPRPYANEKLFF.

The chain carries TRBV20-1 and TRBJ2-1; no clear D gene. The CDR3 sequence is 11 residues long. Per the germline V gene, CDR1 is DFQATT and CDR2 is SNEGSKA (reference sequence). Trimming removed 5 bases at V and 9 bases at J, with 11 bases between. CDR3 sequence: CSAPTTPEQFF. CDR3 nucleotides: TGCAGTGCTCCTACTACGCCTGAGCAGTTCTTC.

This clonotype was recorded many times. This chain joins TRBV28 and TRBJ2-5, with 9 bases matching TRBD1. The junction had 11 bases not matched to a gene; V was cut back by 4 bases and J by 5 bases. This CDR3 is 16 amino acids long. The germline V gene encodes CDR1 MDHEN and CDR2 SYDVKM. This chain's CDR3 is CASSYPLGQGMETQYF. The CDR3 DNA is TGTGCCAGCAGTTACCCATTGGGACAGGGTATGGAGACCCAGTACTTC. Drawing the rest from reference TRBV28 and TRBJ2-5, the complete variable domain is DVKVTQSSRYLVKRTGEKVFLECVQDMDHENMFWYRQDPGLGLRLIYFSYDVKMKEKGDIPEGYSVSREKKERFSLILESASTNQTSMYLCASSYPLGQGMETQYFGPGTRLLVL.

This clonotype was counted only a few times. The chain is built from TRBV5-1 and TRBJ2-7, with 11 bases fitting TRBD2. Per the germline V gene, CDR1 is SGHRS and CDR2 is YFSETQ. This CDR3 has 16 residues. V trimming: 0 bases; J trimming: 2 bases; junction bases outside the gene matches: 4. The CDR3 DNA reads as TGCGCCAGCAGCTTGGTGGGTAGCGGGAGGGCCTACGAGCAGTACTTC. Translating gives CASSLVGSGRAYEQYF.

The chain couples TRBV20-1 to TRBJ2-7; TRBD1 is a possible D gene (6 bases). V was clipped by 0 bases and J by 3 bases, with 9 bases between them. The CDR3 loop spans 13 amino acids. CDR1 and CDR2 (germline): DFQATT, SNEGSKA (reference sequence). CDR3 DNA: TGCAGTGCTAGAGATTACAGGGACTACGAGCAGTACTTC. Amino acids: CSARDYRDYEQYF.

The genes are TRBV27 and TRBJ2-1; 13 nucleotides agree with TRBD2. Per germline, CDR1 MNHEY and CDR2 SMNVEV (reference sequence). Trimming removed 5 bases from V and 6 bases from J; junction bases left unmatched: 7. The CDR3 has 16 residues. CDR3 nucleotides: TGTGCCAGCAGTGGACTAGCGGGAGTCAGTGCCAATGAGCAGTTCTTC. Translation: CASSGLAGVSANEQFF.

The CDR3 bases are TGCAGTGCTAGTGAGATGGAGACTAGCGGGGACTGGGAGCAGTACTTC. Translating it yields CSASEMETSGDWEQYF. The chain has TRBV20-1 and TRBJ2-7, with TRBD2 matching 11 bases. With 3 bases clipped from V and 7 bases from J, the junction kept 14 bases outside the gene matches. This CDR3 has 16 residues. Germline CDR1 and CDR2: DFQATT and SNEGSKA (reference sequence).

This clonotype has only a few counts. The chain carries TRBV7-2 and TRBJ2-7, with 7 bases fitting TRBD1. Germline V gene data show CDR1 as SGHTA and CDR2 as FQGNSA. This CDR3 region has 14 residues. V was clipped by 4 bases and J by 2 bases; unmatched bases: 5. For the CDR3, the DNA is TGTGCCAGCAGCTCGACAGGGTTCCCCTACGAGCAGTACTTC. It codes for CASSSTGFPYEQYF.

This clonotype was counted many times. The V gene is TRBV7-8, the J gene TRBJ2-1; 8 nucleotides align to TRBD2. CDR1 and CDR2 from the germline V gene are SGHVS and FQNEAQ. The CDR3 covers 13 residues. With 5 bases clipped from V and 8 bases from J, the junction kept 5 bases outside the gene matches. The DNA for the CDR3 is TGTGCCAGCAGCCTATTAGCGGGACATGAGCAGTTCTTC. Its protein product is CASSLLAGHEQFF.

Many counts were recorded for this clonotype. The chain links TRBV7-2 to TRBJ2-7; possibly TRBD2 for D (6 bases). The germline V and J ends were trimmed by 0 bases and 3 bases, with 12 bases remaining between them. The V gene's germline CDR1 is SGHTA and CDR2 FQGNSA. The CDR3 is made up of 15 amino acids. CDR3 residues: CASSLAAGLIYEQYF. CDR3 DNA: TGTGCCAGCAGCTTAGCCGCGGGACTGATCTACGAGCAGTACTTC.

The rearrangement joins TRBV18 to TRBJ2-7; D might be TRBD1 or TRBD2, each matching 5 bases. In germline, CDR1 is KGHSH, CDR2 LQKENI. This CDR3 contains 15 residues. V lost 2 bases and J 2 bases, leaving 13 bases between the germline ends. The CDR3 bases are TGTGCCAGCTCACCAGCGAGGGGCGAGACCTACGAGCAGTACTTC. This encodes CASSPARGETYEQYF.

This clonotype was seen only a few times. The chain uses TRBV6-5 and TRBJ2-3; D is undetermined. V dropped 1 base and J dropped 2 bases, with 10 bases sitting between them. This CDR3 region has 15 residues. Per germline, CDR1 MNHEY and CDR2 SVGAGI. Written as DNA, the CDR3 is TGTGCCAGCAGTTACTTTACGGCGGTCACAGATACGCAGTATTTT. This gives the protein CASSYFTAVTDTQYF.

By sample share, this clonotype is medium-sized. This CDR3 reads CSGLGDKDETQYF. Here the CDR3 DNA reads TGCAGCGGGCTGGGGGACAAAGATGAGACCCAGTACTTC. The rearrangement links TRBV29-1 to TRBJ2-5; possibly TRBD1 for D (6 bases). CDR3 size: 13 residues. The V end was cut by 7 bases, the J end by 5 bases, with 17 bases between. Germline values: CDR1 SQVTM, CDR2 ANQGSEA.

This sequence joins TRBV5-6 and TRBJ2-7; 7 bases line up with TRBD1. Germline trimming cut 2 bases from V and 3 bases from J; bases unmatched to any gene: 5. Germline V lookup: CDR1 SGHDT, CDR2 YYEEEE. There are 14 residues in the CDR3. The CDR3 loop is CASSFLQGLYEQYF. In DNA form, the CDR3 reads TGTGCCAGCAGCTTTTTACAGGGGCTCTACGAGCAGTACTTC.

The chain recombines TRBV10-3 with TRBJ2-7; D ambiguous. Germline assignment: CDR1 ENHRY and CDR2 SYGVKD. V gave up 0 bases and J gave up 0 bases, with 6 bases separating them. This CDR3 is built from 14 residues. CDR3 sequence (DNA): TGTGCCATCAGTGAGTCAGTTTCCTCCTACGAGCAGTACTTC. Translation: CAISESVSSYEQYF.

This clonotype occurred many times. This chain connects TRBV20-1 to TRBJ2-7, with D maybe TRBD1 (5 bases). Per germline, CDR1 DFQATT and CDR2 SNEGSKA (reference sequence). Trimming cost V 3 bases and J 1 base, with 13 bases left between them. The CDR3 sequence is 14 residues long. CDR3 DNA sequence: TGCAGTGCTAGCCGAGAGACAGTTTCCTACGAGCAGTACTTC. Amino acid sequence: CSASRETVSYEQYF.

The chain links TRBV7-9 to TRBJ2-4; perhaps TRBD2 as D (6 bases). Trimming cost V 0 bases and J 8 bases, with 14 bases left between them. The CDR3 totals 15 residues. Germline loops: CDR1 SEHNR, CDR2 FQNEAQ (reference sequence). Here the CDR3 DNA reads TGTGCCAGCAGCTTAGCGGAGGGTGAATGGGACATTCAGTACTTC. This encodes CASSLAEGEWDIQYF.

This sequence joins TRBV5-5 and TRBJ2-1, with D perhaps being TRBD1 or TRBD2 (5 bases each). This CDR3 contains 16 residues. V gave up 0 bases and J gave up 8 bases, with 18 bases separating them. The germline V gene encodes CDR1 SGHKS and CDR2 YYEKEE (reference sequence). Here the CDR3 DNA reads TGTGCCAGCAGCTTGGTGGGGGTTGGTATATACGATGAGCAGTTCTTC. This sequence encodes CASSLVGVGIYDEQFF.

The genes are TRBV6-2 or TRBV6-3 and TRBJ2-1, with D hard to call. Germline-derived CDR1 and CDR2 are MNHEY and SVGEGT. The length of the CDR3 is 13 residues. V gave up 7 bases and J gave up 5 bases, with 12 bases separating them. CDR3 sequence (DNA): TGTGCCAGCATTATGGGAAAAAACAATGAGCAGTTCTTC. It translates to CASIMGKNNEQFF.

For this clonotype: An end of the junction does not agree with germline; a read error may underlie this. The chain couples TRBV5-1 to TRBJ2-1, with no clear D. Germline loops: CDR1 SGHRS, CDR2 YFSETQ. The length of the CDR3 is 10 residues. The CDR3 region is CASSLPKTIF. CDR3 coding DNA: TGCGCCAGCAGCTTGCCCAAAACCATTTTC.